This paragraph reports one TCR beta chain. V gave up 5 bases and J gave up 1 base; unmatched junction bases: 7. CDR1 and CDR2 from the germline V gene are SQVTM and ANQGSEA. The CDR3 contains 14 residues. The sample belongs to a study of blood T cell repertoires in COVID-19. TCRdb's table, derived via immunoSEQ multiplex PCR, lists solely in-frame clones and lacks some. The sample carries approximately 76,000 clones, about 89% recorded once. The sequenced material came from peripheral blood. V and J are TRBV29-1 and TRBJ1-1; 7 bases align to TRBD1. The clonotype comes from a woman aged 55-75 years with acute or convalescent COVID-19. The CDR3 sequence is CSVIWGQPNTEAFF. CDR3 bases: TGCAGCGTTATATGGGGACAGCCGAACACTGAAGCTTTCTTT.